This TCR beta chain was sequenced during a study of blood T cell repertoires in COVID-19. About the research overall: Samples taken during acute and convalescent COVID-19 were collected in the United States, Italy and Spain. T cells, B-cell-depleted T cells, or PBMCs supplied cDNA or gDNA.

TCRdb's table, derived via immunoSEQ multiplex PCR, lists solely in-frame clones and lacks some. Altogether 85,000 to 95,000 clones are present, around 90% being singletons, with the ten largest covering around 4.5%. With respect to this clone: The sample holds other DNA sequences that translate to the same CDR3.

Trimming at V came to 4 bases and at J to 1 base, leaving 4 bases not matched to a gene. The germline CDR1 and CDR2 sequences are MGHDK and SYGVNS. This CDR3 is built from 15 residues. The chain links TRBV25-1 to TRBJ2-4, with 7 bases lining up with TRBD1. The sample taken for sequencing was peripheral blood. The sequence was obtained from a woman aged 80 or over with acute or convalescent COVID-19. The CDR3 sequence: CASSGGGIAKNIQYF. The CDR3 region has the DNA TGTGCCAGCAGTGGAGGGGGCATCGCCAAAAACATTCAGTACTTC.